This T cell receptor (beta chain) was sequenced for a study of blood T cells in healthy people across ages. Germline V gene lookup returns CDR1 MDHEN and CDR2 SYDVKM. The CDR3 length is 14 residues. The V end lost 3 bases, the J end lost 13 bases, and 19 bases lay between the germline ends. PBMCs, at least 6.5 million per sample, were isolated. Primed by a sample-barcoded 5' primer and a J-beta primer mix, a second PCR proceeded for 7 to 11 cycles. TCRdb used MiXCR to reprocess the 5' RACE reads, holding one entry per CDR3 protein. The repertoire holds about 780,000 distinct CDR3 sequences, with 46% as singletons.

This TCR was recovered from a man older than 75 in good health. The chain uses TRBV28 and TRBJ2-1, with a weak D call TRBD1 (5 bases). The sequencing input was blood. The CDR3 nucleotides are TGTGCCAGCAGTTTCTTTCAGGGTGAAGAGACCCAGTTCTTC. It encodes CASSFFQGEETQFF.